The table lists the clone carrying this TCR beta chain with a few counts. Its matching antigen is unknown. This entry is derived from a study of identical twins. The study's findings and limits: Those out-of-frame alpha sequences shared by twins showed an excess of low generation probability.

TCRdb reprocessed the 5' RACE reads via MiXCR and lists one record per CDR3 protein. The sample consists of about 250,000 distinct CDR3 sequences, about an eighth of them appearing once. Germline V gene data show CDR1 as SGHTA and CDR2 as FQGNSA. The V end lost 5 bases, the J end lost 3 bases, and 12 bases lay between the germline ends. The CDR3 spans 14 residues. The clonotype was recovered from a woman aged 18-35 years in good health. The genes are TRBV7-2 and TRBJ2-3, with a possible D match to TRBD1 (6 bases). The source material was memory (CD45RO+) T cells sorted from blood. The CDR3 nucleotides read TGTGCCAGCAGCCTCTGGACAGATACAGATACGCAGTATTTT. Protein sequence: CASSLWTDTDTQYF. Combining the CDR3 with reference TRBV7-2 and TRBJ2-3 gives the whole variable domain GAGVSQSPSNKVTEKGKDVELRCDPISGHTALYWYRQSLGQGLEFLIYFQGNSAPDKSGLPSDRFSAERTGGSVSTLTIQRTQQEDSAVYLCASSLWTDTDTQYFGPGTRLTVL.